These T cell receptor beta chains were read from a single sample in a study of CD8 T cells in ankylosing spondylitis. From the 5' RACE reads, TCRdb called clonotypes with MiXCR, one entry per CDR3 protein. In the table there are 700,000 to 850,000 distinct CDR3 sequences, about 12% of which are singletons. The specimen was blood, either unsorted or a sorted T cell fraction (not recorded which). Every receptor here comes from a male donor with ankylosing spondylitis. Each CDR3 is given with its conserved first and last residue. The D gene is left open where the match is weak. Clone sizes are given selectively: once, few, many, or a class where the clone is expanded.

D	V	size	J	CDR3	DNA
NA	TRBV6-5	few	TRBJ1-4	CASSYGINGEKLFF	TGTGCCAGCAGTTACGGGATCAACGGCGAAAAACTGTTTTTT
NA	TRBV7-2	NA	TRBJ2-7	CASSLWATRSYEQYF	TGTGCCAGCAGCTTATGGGCAACCCGCTCCTACGAGCAGTACTTC
NA	TRBV20-1	NA	TRBJ1-5	CSASKGVLDQPQHF	TGCAGTGCTAGTAAGGGGGTGCTCGATCAGCCCCAGCATTTT
NA	TRBV5-1	few	TRBJ1-1	CASSLGLGGMNTEAFF	TGCGCCAGCAGCTTGGGTCTCGGCGGGATGAACACTGAAGCTTTCTTT
TRBD1	TRBV28	NA	TRBJ1-1	CASSSLTGGSLPEAFF	TGTGCCAGCAGTTCGTTAACAGGGGGAAGCTTACCTGAAGCTTTCTTT
NA	TRBV20-1	many	TRBJ2-7	CSARDLMGEQYF	TGCAGTGCTAGAGATCTAATGGGCGAGCAGTACTTC
NA	TRBV18	few	TRBJ2-1	CASSPDRVYEQFF	TGTGCCAGCTCACCAGATAGGGTCTATGAGCAGTTCTTC
TRBD2	TRBV7-2	NA	TRBJ2-7	CASSSWTSATTAYEQYF	TGTGCCAGCAGCTCTTGGACTAGCGCCACCACAGCCTACGAGCAGTACTTC
TRBD2	TRBV20-1	few	TRBJ2-3	CSARTAGATDTQYF	TGCAGTGCTAGAACAGCGGGGGCTACAGATACGCAGTATTTT
NA	TRBV29-1	few	TRBJ2-6	CSVDPSGANVLTF	TGCAGCGTTGATCCTTCTGGGGCCAACGTCCTGACTTTC